Below, 8 T cell receptor beta chains from the same sample are listed, as sequenced in a study of blood T cell repertoires in COVID-19. Sequenced by immunoSEQ multiplex PCR; TCRdb stores in-frame clones only, minus some. The repertoire has over 200,000 clones, about 88% of them found once; the top ten carry 4%. Sequencing was performed on peripheral blood. These receptors were taken from a man in his 60s who had recovered from COVID-19.

The chain carries TRBV27 and TRBJ2-2, with D maybe TRBD2 (7 bases). Trimming stripped 7 bases from V and 4 bases from J, with 16 bases between. The CDR3 runs 15 residues. Germline V gives CDR1 MNHEY, CDR2 SMNVEV (reference sequence). CDR3 sequence reads: CASTLWGGGTGELFF. CDR3 DNA: TGTGCCAGCACTCTGTGGGGGGGCGGCACCGGGGAGCTGTTTTTT.

A remark on this clone: Different DNA sequences within this sample yield the same CDR3. The chain links TRBV9 to TRBJ1-4; 9 nucleotides match TRBD1. V was clipped by 2 bases and J by 7 bases; unmatched bases: 3. From germline, CDR1 is SGDLS and CDR2 YYNGEE. The CDR3 sequence is 14 residues long. The CDR3 coding sequence is TGTGCCAGCAGCGTGGGACAGGGTAGTGAAAAACTGTTTTTT. Protein sequence: CASSVGQGSEKLFF.

The chain uses TRBV7-9 and TRBJ2-5, with D possibly matching TRBD2 (5 bases). CDR1 is SEHNR and CDR2 is FQNEAQ in the germline V gene (reference sequence). V was shortened by 4 bases and J by 7 bases, with 19 bases between the two germline ends. This CDR3 contains 15 residues. CDR3 sequence (DNA): TGTGCCAGCAGCTCCCCCGTGAGGCCTCGGGGGACCCAGTACTTC. Its protein is CASSSPVRPRGTQYF.

The J gene is TRBJ2-3, the V gene TRBV3-1 (or the pseudogene TRBV3-2); 8 bases line up with TRBD2. This CDR3 has 13 amino acids. In germline, CDR1 is LGHDT, CDR2 YNNKEL (reference sequence). With V trimmed by 1 base and J by 10 bases, 4 bases remained unmatched. The CDR3 DNA follows: TGTGCCAGCAGCCAAGGGCGGGGGGCACCGCAGTATTTT. Translated: CASSQGRGAPQYF.

The chain carries TRBV7-2 and TRBJ1-1; D might be TRBD1 (6 bases). This CDR3 is 14 amino acids long. From germline, CDR1 is SGHTA and CDR2 FQGNSA. Trimming cost V 3 bases and J 4 bases, with 12 bases left between them. CDR3 bases: TGTGCCAGCAGCTTTATGGACAGAGGCACTGAAGCTTTCTTT. Its protein is CASSFMDRGTEAFF.

CDR3 residues: CASSVVISLAGRTGELFF. CDR3 DNA: TGTGCCAGCAGCGTAGTAATAAGTCTAGCGGGGAGGACCGGGGAGCTGTTTTTT. This chain connects TRBV9 to TRBJ2-2; 9 nucleotides match TRBD2. The ends lost 0 bases at V and 5 bases at J; junction bases unmatched: 11. Per the germline V gene, CDR1 is SGDLS and CDR2 is YYNGEE. The CDR3 covers 18 residues.

This chain uses TRBV5-1 with TRBJ2-3; D remains unclear. Germline CDR1 SGHRS, CDR2 YFSETQ. The CDR3 is 14 amino acids. Trimming stripped 6 bases from V and 4 bases from J, with 15 bases between. Here the CDR3 reads CASTLGGGADTQYF. The CDR3, as DNA: TGCGCCAGCACCCTGGGTGGCGGCGCAGATACGCAGTATTTT.

The chain couples TRBV4-1 to TRBJ1-1; D is unclear. This CDR3 has 14 residues. V lost 1 base and J 1 base, leaving 7 bases between the germline ends. From germline, CDR1 is MGHRA and CDR2 YSYEKL. This CDR3 reads CASSQVSRNTEAFF. CDR3 nucleotides: TGCGCCAGCAGCCAAGTTTCGCGGAACACTGAAGCTTTCTTT.